The 15 T cell receptor beta chains given below trace back to one sample, sequenced in a study of blood T cell repertoires in COVID-19. Measured with immunoSEQ multiplex PCR; TCRdb has only the in-frame clones, and not every one. The sample gives 35,000 to 50,000 clones, about 88% of which show up once; less than 3% is in the top ten. The sample was peripheral blood. These receptors came from a human donor in a cohort sampled during active COVID-19.

This chain connects TRBV7-3 to TRBJ2-5, with D uncertain. Germline V CDR1 and CDR2: SGHTA, FQGTGA. The CDR3 has 13 amino acids. V gave up 1 base and J gave up 2 bases, with 5 bases separating them. Here the CDR3 DNA reads TGTGCCAGCAGCTTAAGCTATCAAGAGACCCAGTACTTC. It encodes CASSLSYQETQYF.

The CDR3 loop is CASRNGGLVPYNEQFF. The CDR3, as DNA: TGCGCCAGCAGGAACGGGGGACTAGTACCCTACAATGAGCAGTTCTTC. This chain connects TRBV5-1 to TRBJ2-1, with 8 bases that match TRBD2. There are 16 residues in the CDR3. Looked up from germline, CDR1 is SGHRS and CDR2 is YFSETQ. V dropped 5 bases and J dropped 2; count of bases not matched to a gene: 9.

The chain carries TRBV6-1 and TRBJ1-5; D might be TRBD1 (5 bases). Germline loops: CDR1 MNHNS, CDR2 SASEGT. Trimming left V 3 bases short and J 6 bases short, with 12 bases between. The CDR3 covers 14 residues. The CDR3 reads CASSDGQGGQPQHF. The CDR3 bases are TGTGCCAGCAGTGATGGGCAGGGCGGTCAGCCCCAGCATTTT.

V usage is TRBV2 and J usage is TRBJ2-3; 11 bases line up with TRBD1. V lost 6 bases and J lost 3; bases outside the gene matches: 2. CDR1 and CDR2 from the germline V gene are SNHLY and FYNNEI. CDR3 size: 14 residues. The CDR3 region is CASSGTGGTDTQYF. The CDR3 coding sequence is TGTGCCAGCAGCGGGACAGGGGGGACAGATACGCAGTATTTT.

V usage is TRBV15 and J usage is TRBJ1-1; D remains unclear. The germline V and J ends were trimmed by 5 bases and 0 bases, with 13 bases remaining between them. Germline V gene data show CDR1 as LNHNV and CDR2 as YYDKDF (reference sequence). The CDR3 runs 15 residues. The DNA for the CDR3 is TGTGCCACCAGCCCCCGGGATCCTCTGAACACTGAAGCTTTCTTT. Protein sequence: CATSPRDPLNTEAFF.

The CDR3 sequence is CAWKETGLAYEQYF. In DNA, the CDR3 is TGTGCCTGGAAGGAGACAGGGCTCGCTTACGAGCAGTACTTC. V and J are TRBV30 and TRBJ2-7; 7 nucleotides match TRBD1. The ends lost 4 bases at V and 4 bases at J; junction bases unmatched: 10. The CDR3 extends over 14 amino acids. Germline V gene sequence: CDR1 GTSNPN, CDR2 SVGIG (reference sequence). The full variable domain, completed using reference TRBV30 and TRBJ2-7, is SQTIHQWPATLVQPVGSPLSLECTVEGTSNPNLYWYRQAAGRGLQLLFYSVGIGQISSEVPQNLSASRPQDRQFILSSKKLLLSDSGFYLCAWKETGLAYEQYFGPGTRLTVT.

V usage is TRBV5-4 and J usage is TRBJ1-4; TRBD1 agrees at 7 bases. Germline assignment: CDR1 SGHNT and CDR2 YYREEE (reference sequence). V was pared by 0 bases and J by 8 bases, with 10 bases of the junction left unmatched. The CDR3 sequence is 16 residues long. CDR3 region: CASSLVPGQGGEKLFF. Here the CDR3 DNA reads TGTGCCAGCAGCTTGGTGCCGGGCCAGGGGGGAGAAAAACTGTTTTTT.

A single count supports this clone. This chain links TRBV24-1 with TRBJ1-6; D possibly corresponds to TRBD1 (5 bases). CDR1 is KGHDR and CDR2 is SFDVKD in the germline V gene. V was pared by 4 bases and J by 5 bases, with 5 bases between. The CDR3 spans 13 residues. CDR3 bases: TGTGCCACCAGTGACAGGGATAATTCACCCCTCCACTTT. This gives the protein CATSDRDNSPLHF.

This chain uses TRBV30 with TRBJ1-2, with D possibly TRBD1 on 6 matching bases. This CDR3 spans 15 amino acids. Germline V gene data show CDR1 as GTSNPN and CDR2 as SVGIG (reference sequence). V gave up 1 base and J gave up 5 bases, with 17 bases separating them. The CDR3 DNA reads as TGTGCCTGGAGTGCCACGGGGACACCCAGTTATGGCTACACCTTC. This codes for CAWSATGTPSYGYTF.

This clone is a singleton in its sample. The chain links TRBV6-1 to TRBJ2-7; D unclear. Trimming shortened V by 2 bases and J by 5 bases, and 10 bases separated the two germline ends. From germline, CDR1 is MNHNS and CDR2 SASEGT. The CDR3 sequence is 13 residues long. This CDR3 reads CASSETETNEQYF. The CDR3 DNA follows: TGTGCCAGCAGTGAAACGGAGACCAACGAGCAGTACTTC.

The chain recombines TRBV2 with TRBJ2-3, with TRBD1 identical over 10 bases. CDR3 size: 15 residues. Germline V lookup: CDR1 SNHLY, CDR2 FYNNEI. With V trimmed by 5 bases and J by 4 bases, 6 bases remained unmatched. The CDR3 sequence is CASSPDRGRPDTQYF. The DNA for the CDR3 is TGTGCCAGCAGTCCCGACAGGGGGCGCCCAGATACGCAGTATTTT. The variable domain in full, with the rest retrieved from reference TRBV2 and TRBJ2-3, is EPEVTQTPSHQVTQMGQEVILRCVPISNHLYFYWYRQILGQKVEFLVSFYNNEISEKSEIFDDQFSVERPDGSNFTLKIRSTKLEDSAMYFCASSPDRGRPDTQYFGPGTRLTVL.

This rearrangement joins TRBV6-5 to TRBJ2-1; D not resolved. The CDR3 consists of 12 residues. CDR1 and CDR2 from the germline V gene are MNHEY and SVGAGI. V dropped 6 bases and J dropped 6 bases, with 9 bases sitting between them. CDR3 amino acids: CASRSTGNEQFF. CDR3 coding DNA: TGTGCCAGCAGATCAACCGGCAATGAGCAGTTCTTC.

The rearrangement joins TRBV7-9 to TRBJ2-7; TRBD1 is a possible D gene (5 bases). Trimming stripped 0 bases from V and 2 bases from J, with 14 bases between. This CDR3 spans 16 amino acids. From germline, CDR1 is SEHNR and CDR2 FQNEAQ (reference sequence). CDR3 nucleotides: TGTGCCAGCAGCTTAGCTGCCTGGACGGACACCTACGAGCAGTACTTC. It specifies CASSLAAWTDTYEQYF.

This chain joins TRBV11-3 and TRBJ2-3; 14 positions match TRBD2. With 5 bases clipped from V and 4 bases from J, the junction kept 8 bases outside the gene matches. The CDR3 is 17 amino acids. Germline values: CDR1 SGHNT, CDR2 YENEEA. The CDR3 sequence is CASSPKTSGGAADTQYF. CDR3 nucleotides: TGTGCCAGCAGCCCAAAGACTAGCGGGGGGGCTGCAGATACGCAGTATTTT.

The rearrangement links TRBV30 to TRBJ1-1, with 12 bases aligning to TRBD1. The CDR3 is made up of 14 amino acids. The germline gives CDR1 GTSNPN, CDR2 SVGIG (reference sequence). Trimming at V came to 5 bases and at J to 4 bases, leaving 5 bases not matched to a gene. DNA of the CDR3: TGTGCCTGGGGGACAGGGGGCCGGGTCACTGAAGCTTTCTTT. This encodes CAWGTGGRVTEAFF.